This TCR beta chain is from a study of shared clonotypes between healthy human individuals. Unsorted PBMCs provided DNA that was sequenced on ten immunoSEQ deep assay plates. Repertoires were generated with immunoSEQ multiplex PCR, while TCRdb's copy carries only in-frame clones and drops some. The sample includes about 470,000 clones, around 75% of them seen just once. With regard to this clone: Antigen specificity is unknown.

Study results and limitations: Donor scarcity curtailed the genetic and exposure-history diversity represented herein.

There were no recent acute infections or vaccinations among the donors, who were healthy HIV-negative adults. Germline V gene sequence: CDR1 KGHSH, CDR2 LQKENI. Trimming shortened V by 2 bases and J by 5 bases, and 9 bases separated the two germline ends. The CDR3 totals 13 residues. The chain recombines TRBV18 with TRBJ1-1; unclear D gene. The sequence was collected from a woman aged 40 to 50 in good health. Some clones in this sample may be carry-over from other donors' samples. Sequenced input: PBMCs. For the CDR3, the DNA is TGTGCCAGCTCACCAGAGTATGTTACTGAAGCTTTCTTT. It codes for CASSPEYVTEAFF.